A single T cell receptor beta chain is shown here with its context. Sequenced by immunoSEQ multiplex PCR; TCRdb stores in-frame clones only, minus some. The sample lists hundreds of thousands of clones; under 85% were seen once. This entry comes from a study of blood T cell repertoires in COVID-19. V trimming: 7 bases; J trimming: 4 bases; junction bases outside the gene matches: 7. The CDR3 extends over 14 amino acids. Germline lookup yields CDR1 MNHEY and CDR2 SVGAGI. The TCR sequence derives from a woman aged 35 to 49 with active or convalescent COVID-19. The specimen was peripheral blood. The chain links TRBV6-5 to TRBJ2-3; 8 bases map to TRBD2. The CDR3 spells CASKVAGGPDTQYF. The CDR3 coding sequence is TGTGCCAGCAAGGTTGCGGGGGGCCCAGATACGCAGTATTTT.